This T cell receptor (beta chain) was identified in a study of cytomegalovirus exposure and HLA in healthy donors. Findings and caveats of the study: Later analysis reportedly placed an Asian-associated ancestry cluster below the approximately 700-donor mean in N-insertions.

Researchers ran the PCR with 60 Vbeta and 13 Jbeta primers. Profiling relied on immunoSEQ multiplex PCR, and the TCRdb table lists in-frame clones only, not all of them. The table shows 95,000 to 150,000 clones, with approximately 65% occurring only once. Germline lookup yields CDR1 LNHDA and CDR2 SQIVND (reference sequence). J lost 6 bases, V lost 4 bases, and 8 bases had no gene match. The CDR3 is made up of 14 amino acids. Details on this clone: Its target is unknown.

The V call is TRBV19, the J call TRBJ2-7, with 8 bases identical to TRBD1. The origin of this receptor is a man in his late teens or twenties in good health and CMV-seronegative. The sequenced sample consisted of PBMCs. In nucleotides, the CDR3 is TGTGCCAGTAGTAGTCGACAGGGGTTTGCCGAGCAGTACTTC. Its translation: CASSSRQGFAEQYF.